The 2 T cell receptor beta chains listed next were all sequenced from one sample in a study of response to subunit inactivated influenza vaccine. Each CDR3 protein is one row after TCRdb ran MiXCR on the RT-PCR reads. Among 550,000 to 800,000 distinct CDR3 sequences listed, around 14% were seen once. The material sequenced was PBMCs from blood, taken 11 to 12 days after vaccination. The receptors were sampled from a man aged 45-65 years who received an inactivated influenza vaccine.

CDR3 in amino acids: CATKAWISGNTIYF. The DNA for the CDR3 is TGTGCCACCAAGGCATGGATCTCTGGAAACACCATATATTTT. This chain connects TRBV6-1 to TRBJ1-3, with unresolved D. Per the germline V gene, CDR1 is MNHNS and CDR2 is SASEGT. The CDR3 has 14 amino acids. Trimming removed 10 bases at V and 0 bases at J, with 13 bases between.

This clonotype was recorded at least ten times. The chain employs TRBV29-1 and TRBJ2-7; possibly TRBD2 for D (5 bases). CDR3 length: 13 amino acids. Trimming cost V 5 bases and J 1 base, with 12 bases left between them. Per the germline V gene, CDR1 is SQVTM and CDR2 is ANQGSEA. The CDR3 sequence is CSVTDGDSYEQYF. In DNA form, the CDR3 reads TGCAGCGTTACGGACGGGGATTCCTACGAGCAGTACTTC.